The entry below describes one T cell receptor (beta chain). TCRdb's table, derived via immunoSEQ multiplex PCR, lists solely in-frame clones and lacks some. Among 300,000 to 350,000 clones, around 90% were seen once, and the ten largest hold approximately 0.9%. The sample originates from a study of cytomegalovirus exposure and HLA in healthy donors. V was shortened by 1 base and J by 2 bases, with 5 bases between the two germline ends. The length of the CDR3 is 13 residues. CDR1 is SNHLY, CDR2 FYNNEI, per germline. Source material: PBMCs. This receptor was taken from a man aged 30 to 39 in good health and CMV-seronegative. V usage is TRBV2 and J usage is TRBJ2-5; D is undetermined. CDR3 sequence reads: CASSEDRQETQYF. As DNA, the CDR3 is TGTGCCAGCAGTGAAGACAGACAAGAGACCCAGTACTTC. The full variable domain, with the rest looked up from reference TRBV2 and TRBJ2-5, is EPEVTQTPSHQVTQMGQEVILRCVPISNHLYFYWYRQILGQKVEFLVSFYNNEISEKSEIFDDQFSVERPDGSNFTLKIRSTKLEDSAMYFCASSEDRQETQYFGPGTRLLVL.